The 21 T cell receptor beta chains listed next were all sequenced from one sample in a study of T cell responses to AZD1222 COVID-19 vaccine. Some clones are missing from TCRdb's copy, which holds only in-frame ones; the method was immunoSEQ multiplex PCR. The sample gives around 200,000 clones, approximately 91% of which show up once; 0.99% is in the top ten. Source: peripheral blood, taken on day 0 of AZD1222 vaccination. The receptors stem from an adult in good health.

CDR3: CASSQDFLTGYTF. CDR3 sequence (DNA): TGCGCCAGCAGCCAAGACTTTCTTACTGGCTACACCTTC. V gene TRBV4-1 combines with J gene TRBJ1-2; D is uncertain. V lost 0 bases, J lost 7 bases, and 9 bases lay in between. The CDR3 is made up of 13 amino acids. Germline CDR1 reads MGHRA; CDR2 reads YSYEKL.

The V and J genes are TRBV29-1 and TRBJ2-1; 9 nucleotides line up with TRBD2. The CDR3 has 14 residues. V shed 6 bases, J shed 0 bases, and the junction held 3 bases outside the gene matches. Germline CDR1 and CDR2: SQVTM and ANQGSEA. CDR3 in amino acids: CSVLAGSSYNEQFF. The CDR3, as DNA: TGCAGCGTCCTAGCGGGAAGCTCCTACAATGAGCAGTTCTTC.

The sample holds a few counts of this clone. CDR3 amino acids: CSVDGTGYEQYF. Written as DNA, the CDR3 is TGCAGCGTTGACGGGACAGGGTACGAGCAGTACTTC. The chain recombines TRBV29-1 with TRBJ2-7; 9 bases match TRBD1. Germline CDR1 reads SQVTM; CDR2 reads ANQGSEA. J was trimmed by 4 bases and V by 3 bases; bases with no gene match: 1. This CDR3 contains 12 residues.

J is TRBJ1-2 and V is TRBV19; D remains ambiguous. Per the germline V gene, CDR1 is LNHDA and CDR2 is SQIVND (reference sequence). There are 13 residues in the CDR3. Trimming shortened V by 1 base and J by 6 bases, and 9 bases separated the two germline ends. The CDR3: CASSIVAGDGYTF. CDR3 nucleotides: TGTGCCAGTAGTATAGTGGCGGGAGATGGCTACACCTTC.

The rearrangement joins TRBV19 to TRBJ2-1, with unresolved D. Germline V lookup: CDR1 LNHDA, CDR2 SQIVND (reference sequence). CDR3 size: 13 residues. V was pared by 4 bases and J by 7 bases, with 11 bases between. DNA for the CDR3: TGTGCCAGTAGTAGATCAGCGTTTAATGAGCAGTTCTTC. It translates to CASSRSAFNEQFF.

The chain uses TRBV28 and TRBJ1-6; tentatively, D is TRBD1 (5 bases). The CDR3 has 17 amino acids. Germline CDR1 and CDR2: MDHEN and SYDVKM. V was clipped by 10 bases and J by 13 bases, with 32 bases between them. DNA for the CDR3: TGTGCCACCAGGGAGGTCCAGGGACGGATTAGAGGGAGGCCCCTCCACTTT. Translated: CATREVQGRIRGRPLHF.

The chain has TRBV28 and TRBJ1-5; D is undetermined. CDR1 is MDHEN, CDR2 SYDVKM, per germline. Trimming removed 3 bases from V and 4 bases from J, with 7 bases in between. This CDR3 comprises 13 residues. The CDR3 DNA follows: TGTGCCAGCAGTTTTACGAGGAATCAGCCCCAGCATTTT. It codes for CASSFTRNQPQHF.

The rearrangement joins TRBV7-3 to TRBJ1-1, with D perhaps TRBD1 (5 bases). The CDR3 is 15 amino acids. V lost 2 bases, J lost 4 bases, and 14 bases lay in between. Germline values: CDR1 SGHTA, CDR2 FQGTGA. CDR3 residues: CASSLQGMVGTEAFF. The CDR3 coding sequence is TGTGCCAGCAGCTTACAGGGTATGGTGGGCACTGAAGCTTTCTTT.

The J gene is TRBJ2-3, the V gene TRBV24-1, with a tentative D call TRBD1 (5 bases). V lost 4 bases and J lost 5, with 15 bases in between. Germline V gives CDR1 KGHDR, CDR2 SFDVKD. CDR3 length: 15 amino acids. The CDR3 DNA sequence: TGTGCCACCAGTGAACCTGGGGCTGGTGGAGATACGCAGTATTTT. Translated: CATSEPGAGGDTQYF.

The V and J genes are TRBV7-9 and TRBJ2-7; TRBD1 matches 9 bases. There are 15 residues in the CDR3. Looked up from germline, CDR1 is SEHNR and CDR2 is FQNEAQ (reference sequence). V shed 4 bases and J 2 bases; nucleotides not matched to a gene: 6. In nucleotides, the CDR3 is TGTGCCAGCAGCTCGTCCGGGACAGGGCCCTACGAGCAGTACTTC. Translated, it gives CASSSSGTGPYEQYF.

The rearrangement joins TRBV15 to TRBJ2-7, with D possibly TRBD1 on 5 matching bases. V was shortened by 0 bases and J by 0 bases, with 12 bases between the two germline ends. The CDR3 is 16 amino acids. Germline CDR1 reads LNHNV; CDR2 reads YYDKDF (reference sequence). The CDR3 reads CATSRDHPGYSYEQYF. The CDR3 coding sequence is TGTGCCACCAGCAGAGATCACCCAGGGTACTCCTACGAGCAGTACTTC.

The chain couples TRBV28 to TRBJ2-1, with D uncertain. Germline CDR1 reads MDHEN; CDR2 reads SYDVKM. The CDR3 runs 12 residues. V shed 4 bases and J shed 9 bases, with 10 bases lying between them. CDR3 region: CASSSQDAEQFF. Written as DNA, the CDR3 is TGTGCCAGCAGTTCGCAAGATGCTGAGCAGTTCTTC.

As to this clone: Other DNA sequences within the sample encode an identical CDR3. The chain recombines TRBV6-2 or TRBV6-3 with TRBJ2-1; TRBD1 is a possible D gene (6 bases). Germline V CDR1 and CDR2: MNHEY, SVGEGT. V gave up 6 bases and J gave up 2 bases, with 11 bases separating them. This CDR3 is 14 amino acids long. CDR3 DNA sequence: TGTGCCAGCAGCACAGGGAGTCCCTACAATGAGCAGTTCTTC. This encodes CASSTGSPYNEQFF.

V and J are TRBV5-8 and TRBJ2-7; D is unclear. Trimming stripped 6 bases from V and 1 base from J, with 20 bases between. The CDR3 is made up of 16 amino acids. Germline V gene data show CDR1 as SGHTS and CDR2 as YDEGEE. The CDR3 DNA is TGTGCCAGCAATCCTCTGCGTGGGTTACAGTCCTACGAGCAGTACTTC. Its protein is CASNPLRGLQSYEQYF.

The CDR3 DNA follows: TGTGCCAGCAGCTTGCCCCCGAGCGGGATCAAATCCGCTACGCAGTATTTT. This sequence encodes CASSLPPSGIKSATQYF. The genes are TRBV5-4 and TRBJ2-3; the match to TRBD2 covers 7 bases. The J segment lost 8 bases and the V segment lost 1 base, leaving 16 bases of the junction unmatched. Germline V gene sequence: CDR1 SGHNT, CDR2 YYREEE (reference sequence). This CDR3 region has 17 residues. The full variable domain, completed using reference TRBV5-4 and TRBJ2-3, is ETGVTQSPTHLIKTRGQQVTLRCSSQSGHNTVSWYQQALGQGPQFIFQYYREEENGRGNFPPRFSGLQFPNYSSELNVNALELDDSALYLCASSLPPSGIKSATQYFGPGTRLTVL.

The V and J genes are TRBV9 and TRBJ2-3; D possibly corresponds to TRBD2 (5 bases). This CDR3 region has 12 residues. The V and J ends lost 4 bases and 8 bases respectively, with 11 bases between them. CDR1 and CDR2 (germline): SGDLS, YYNGEE. In DNA, the CDR3 is TGTGCCAGCAGCCCTAGGGAGTCTACGCAGTATTTT. It codes for CASSPRESTQYF.

The chain couples TRBV6-1 to TRBJ2-1; no clear D. Trimming took off 1 base at V and 0 bases at J, with 13 bases between the two ends. CDR1 is MNHNS, CDR2 SASEGT, per germline. There are 17 residues in the CDR3. The CDR3: CASSEVVGMASYNEQFF. The CDR3 DNA sequence: TGTGCCAGCAGTGAAGTTGTAGGGATGGCCTCCTACAATGAGCAGTTCTTC.

In its sample, this clone was seen once. The chain carries TRBV19 and TRBJ1-4; D perhaps matches TRBD1 (6 bases). Trimming shortened V by 5 bases and J by 0 bases, and 13 bases separated the two germline ends. Germline V gene data show CDR1 as LNHDA and CDR2 as SQIVND (reference sequence). The CDR3 has 16 amino acids. The CDR3: CASSPRTDATNEKLFF. The CDR3 DNA sequence: TGTGCCAGTAGTCCTCGGACAGATGCAACTAATGAAAAACTGTTTTTT.

V and J are TRBV11-2 and TRBJ2-4; 14 bases agree with TRBD2. Per the germline V gene, CDR1 is SGHAT and CDR2 is FQNNGV. J lost 3 bases, V lost 5 bases, and 9 bases had no gene match. This CDR3 contains 18 residues. The chain's CDR3 is CASSATSGRASGKNIQYF. Here the CDR3 DNA reads TGTGCCAGCAGCGCGACTAGCGGGAGGGCCTCTGGCAAAAACATTCAGTACTTC.

This clone has just one count. The rearrangement uses TRBV3-1 (or the pseudogene TRBV3-2) and TRBJ1-6; D is possibly TRBD1 (6 bases). The ends were cut back, 5 bases at V and 8 bases at J, with 13 bases in the middle. In germline, CDR1 is LGHDT, CDR2 YNNKEL (reference sequence). There are 14 residues in the CDR3. This chain's CDR3 is CASSETGSYSPLHF. The CDR3 DNA reads as TGTGCCAGCAGCGAGACAGGCTCCTATTCACCCCTCCACTTT.

The rearrangement joins TRBV28 to TRBJ2-1, with D possibly matching TRBD2 (5 bases). The CDR3 spans 17 residues. V was cut by 4 bases and J by 6 bases, with 22 bases left in between. Germline lookup yields CDR1 MDHEN and CDR2 SYDVKM. This CDR3 is CASSSGSLAGGFNEQFF. The CDR3 DNA follows: TGTGCCAGCAGTTCGGGAAGTTTGGCGGGTGGATTCAATGAGCAGTTCTTC.